This TCR beta chain was sequenced in a study of blood T cell repertoires in COVID-19. Study information: Researchers got acute and convalescent COVID-19 samples from the United States, Italy and Spain. PBMCs, B-cell-depleted T cells, or T cells provided the cDNA or gDNA that made up the material.

Trimming at V came to 8 bases and at J to 2 bases, leaving 5 bases not matched to a gene. CDR1 and CDR2 from the germline V gene are KGHDR and SFDVKD. There are 13 residues in the CDR3. Authors' methods: Reference gene primer amplification gave estimated nucleated cell counts. Repertoires were generated with immunoSEQ multiplex PCR, while TCRdb's copy carries only in-frame clones and drops some. V, J and clone size were drawn from that table, and D and trimming were deduced from the DNA. This table holds about 160,000 clones, around 83% found once. The rearrangement joins TRBV24-1 to TRBJ2-7; the match to TRBD2 covers 7 bases. The specimen sequenced was peripheral blood. The TCR was taken from a man aged 70-80 years who had recovered from COVID-19. CDR3: CATNLAVTYEQYF. DNA for the CDR3: TGTGCCACCAATCTAGCGGTTACCTACGAGCAGTACTTC.